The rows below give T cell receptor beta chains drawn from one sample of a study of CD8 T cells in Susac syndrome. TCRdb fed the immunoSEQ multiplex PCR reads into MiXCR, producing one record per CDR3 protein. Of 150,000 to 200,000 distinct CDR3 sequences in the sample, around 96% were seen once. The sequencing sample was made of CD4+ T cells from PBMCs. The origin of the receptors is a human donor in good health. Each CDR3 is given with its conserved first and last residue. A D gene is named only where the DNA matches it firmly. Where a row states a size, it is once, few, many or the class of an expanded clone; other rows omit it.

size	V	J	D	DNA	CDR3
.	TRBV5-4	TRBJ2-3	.	TGTGCCAGCAGTTTGGACAGTGGCACAGATACGCAGTATTTT	CASSLDSGTDTQYF
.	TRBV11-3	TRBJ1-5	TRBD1	TGTGCCAGCAGCCCCAGGGGTAAAGGGACAGTTCATCAGCCCCAGCATTTT	CASSPRGKGTVHQPQHF
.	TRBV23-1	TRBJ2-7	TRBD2	TGCGCCAGCAGTACTAGCGGGGGGACCTACGAGCAGTACTTC	CASSTSGGTYEQYF
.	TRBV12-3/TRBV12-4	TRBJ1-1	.	TGTGCCAGCAGCCCTACTGGGTGGGGGGGCACTGAAGCTTTCTTT	CASSPTGWGGTEAFF
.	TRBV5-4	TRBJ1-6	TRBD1	TGTGCCAGCACCGCGGACAGGGGGAATTCACCCCTCCACTTT	CASTADRGNSPLHF
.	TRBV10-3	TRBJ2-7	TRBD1	TGTGCCATCAGTGGTCCTGGACAGGGTCTTTACGAGCAGTACTTC	CAISGPGQGLYEQYF
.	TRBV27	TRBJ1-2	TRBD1	TGTGCCAGCAGGCCGACAGGGGGAGATGGCTACACCTTC	CASRPTGGDGYTF
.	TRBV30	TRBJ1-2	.	TGTGCCTGGAGTGAGTCCCTGGGGGGCTACACCTTC	CAWSESLGGYTF
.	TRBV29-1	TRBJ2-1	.	TGCAGCGTTCGGGGGTACAATGAGCAGTTCTTC	CSVRGYNEQFF
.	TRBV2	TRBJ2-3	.	TGTGCCAGCAGCCCGATACAAGATACGCAGTATTTT	CASSPIQDTQYF
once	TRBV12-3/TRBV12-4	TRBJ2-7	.	TGTGCCATCGCACCCCAAATGGGGAGGGAGCAGTACTTC	CAIAPQMGREQYF
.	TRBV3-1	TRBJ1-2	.	TGTGCCAGCAGCCAGCCGGGACGAGACTATGGCTACACCTTC	CASSQPGRDYGYTF
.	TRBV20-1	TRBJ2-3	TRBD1	TGCAGTGCCGATACAGGGGGAGCTGGAGATACGCAGTATTTT	CSADTGGAGDTQYF
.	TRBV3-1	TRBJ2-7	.	TGTGCCAGCAGCCACCCCTACTACGAGCAGTACTTC	CASSHPYYEQYF
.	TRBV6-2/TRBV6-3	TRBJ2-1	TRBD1	TGTGCCAGCAATCCGACAGGGGAGGTTTGGAATGAGCAGTTCTTC	CASNPTGEVWNEQFF
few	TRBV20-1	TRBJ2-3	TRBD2	TGCAGTGCTAGTCGGGGGGGCGACACAGATACGCAGTATTTT	CSASRGGDTDTQYF